These T cell receptor beta chains were read from a single sample in a study of blood T cell repertoires in COVID-19. Using immunoSEQ multiplex PCR, the repertoire was profiled, and TCRdb retains in-frame clones only, with some absent. The sample yields tens of thousands of clones, about 91% seen once. The sequenced material came from peripheral blood. The receptor source for this set is a human donor with active COVID-19. The donor label of this sample is uncertain. Each CDR3 is given without its conserved first and last residue.

v_gene: TRBV23-1; j_gene: TRBJ2-6; CDR3aa: ASSLRDREPSGANVLT
v_gene: TRBV10-2; j_gene: TRBJ2-3; CDR3aa: ASSEIAGADTQY
v_gene: TRBV9; j_gene: TRBJ1-1; CDR3aa: ASSVQGRAEAF
v_gene: TRBV4-3; j_gene: TRBJ2-7; CDR3aa: ASSQEIRGLVSYEQY
v_gene: TRBV25-1; j_gene: TRBJ2-1; CDR3aa: ASSGERGGPNNEQF
v_gene: TRBV2; j_gene: TRBJ2-7; CDR3aa: ASKRGYEQY
v_gene: TRBV20-1; j_gene: TRBJ1-5; CDR3aa: SASVGGVEGNQPQH
v_gene: TRBV6-6; j_gene: TRBJ1-2; CDR3aa: ASSGTGVNGYT
v_gene: TRBV6-5; j_gene: TRBJ2-7; CDR3aa: ASSWGGQGFNEQY
v_gene: TRBV30; j_gene: TRBJ2-1; CDR3aa: AWAGGQGLHEQF
v_gene: TRBV18; j_gene: TRBJ1-1; CDR3aa: ASSPAVRNTEAF
v_gene: TRBV5-6; j_gene: TRBJ2-7; CDR3aa: ASSLDSGRAREQY
v_gene: TRBV3-1/TRBV3-2; j_gene: TRBJ2-7; CDR3aa: ASSQSTGGSYEQY
v_gene: TRBV5-1; j_gene: TRBJ2-7; CDR3aa: ASSLAVGGAREQY
v_gene: TRBV14; j_gene: TRBJ2-5; CDR3aa: ASSTETGFEVETQY
v_gene: TRBV19; j_gene: TRBJ1-2; CDR3aa: ASSSRDRGLPNYGYT
v_gene: TRBV5-6; j_gene: TRBJ1-6; CDR3aa: ASSLDMGHVPFSSPLH
v_gene: TRBV23-1; j_gene: TRBJ2-1; CDR3aa: ASSQATGVSYNEQF
v_gene: TRBV7-2; j_gene: TRBJ2-7; CDR3aa: ASSLTRTDYEQY
v_gene: TRBV4-1; j_gene: TRBJ1-2; CDR3aa: ASSQGDRYVDGYT
v_gene: TRBV16; j_gene: TRBJ1-3; CDR3aa: ASSQSQAVYSGNTIY
v_gene: TRBV28; j_gene: TRBJ2-7; CDR3aa: ASARRGPPYEQY
v_gene: TRBV6-5; j_gene: TRBJ2-5; CDR3aa: ASSYWVAGSVETQY
v_gene: TRBV18; j_gene: TRBJ2-7; CDR3aa: ASSPGGDEQY
v_gene: TRBV18; j_gene: TRBJ2-2; CDR3aa: ASSPTGGATGELF
v_gene: TRBV7-2; j_gene: TRBJ2-7; CDR3aa: ASSLGQGTYEQY
v_gene: TRBV29-1; j_gene: TRBJ2-1; CDR3aa: SVAWGTGYNEQF
v_gene: TRBV5-1; j_gene: TRBJ2-7; CDR3aa: ASSRELGTSGSYDEQY
v_gene: TRBV5-4; j_gene: TRBJ2-7; CDR3aa: ASSLGDSGYEQY
v_gene: TRBV10-3; j_gene: TRBJ2-1; CDR3aa: AISVGSGAGGVEQF
v_gene: TRBV4-1; j_gene: TRBJ1-2; CDR3aa: ASSHDRVVRSYGYT
v_gene: TRBV27; j_gene: TRBJ2-3; CDR3aa: ASSSLRTGGFLGDTQY
v_gene: TRBV30; j_gene: TRBJ1-6; CDR3aa: AWSVQAGIYNSPLH
v_gene: TRBV11-2; j_gene: TRBJ2-7; CDR3aa: ASSLPRAGTGNHWEQY
v_gene: TRBV6-5; j_gene: TRBJ2-2; CDR3aa: ARCYPVVPPLGELF